The source of this T cell receptor (beta chain) is a study of blood T cell repertoires in COVID-19. Across the whole study: Samples representing acute and convalescent COVID-19 were sourced from the United States, Italy and Spain. T cells, B-cell-depleted T cells, or PBMCs supplied cDNA or gDNA.

In the original workflow: Reference gene primer amplification yielded estimated nucleated cell counts. Clones were sequenced by immunoSEQ multiplex PCR, and TCRdb holds only the in-frame ones, with some missing. That table supplies the V and J calls and clone size; D and trimming were determined from the DNA. The sample comprises tens of thousands of clones, about 83% of which are singletons, and around 29% rests with the top ten. Sequencing was carried out using peripheral blood. The sequence was collected from a woman aged 80 or over with acute or convalescent COVID-19.

The CDR3 reads CASSLLASGSTDTQYF. The CDR3 DNA reads TGTGCCAGCAGTTTATTGGCTAGCGGGAGCACAGATACGCAGTATTTT. The chain couples TRBV27 to TRBJ2-3; TRBD2 aligns across 8 bases. The V segment lost 1 base and the J segment 0 bases; nucleotides outside the gene matches: 3. The CDR3 is 16 amino acids. Per germline, CDR1 MNHEY and CDR2 SMNVEV (reference sequence).